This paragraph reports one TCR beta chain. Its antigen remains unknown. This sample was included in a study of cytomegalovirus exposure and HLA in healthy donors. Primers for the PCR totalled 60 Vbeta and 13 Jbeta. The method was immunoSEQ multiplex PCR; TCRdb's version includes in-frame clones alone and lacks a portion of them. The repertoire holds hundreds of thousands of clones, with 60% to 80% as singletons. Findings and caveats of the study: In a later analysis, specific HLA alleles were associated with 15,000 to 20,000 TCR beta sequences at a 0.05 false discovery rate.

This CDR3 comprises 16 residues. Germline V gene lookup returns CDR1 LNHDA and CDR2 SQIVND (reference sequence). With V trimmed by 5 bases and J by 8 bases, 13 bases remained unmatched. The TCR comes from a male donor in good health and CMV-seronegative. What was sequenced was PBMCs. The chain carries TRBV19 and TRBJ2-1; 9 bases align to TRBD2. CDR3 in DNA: TGTGCCAGTAGTTTAGCGGGAGTCAGGGTTATAGATGAGCAGTTCTTC. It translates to CASSLAGVRVIDEQFF.